Listed below are T cell receptor beta chains from one sample, sequenced in a study of blood T cell repertoires in COVID-19. Here immunoSEQ multiplex PCR was the method, and the copy in TCRdb shows in-frame clones only, minus some. Here the sample spans about 200,000 clones, around nine tenths being singletons. Sequenced sample: peripheral blood. The receptors were sampled from a man in his 60s with COVID-19, enrolled during active disease. Each CDR3 is given with its conserved first and last residue. The D gene is left open where the match is weak. Clone size is stated in some rows and not others, as once, few, many or a class when expanded.

v_gene: TRBV30
d_gene: TRBD1
j_gene: TRBJ2-1
abundance: NA
CDR3aa: CAWSLGQGNEQFF
CDR3nt: TGTGCCTGGAGTCTTGGACAGGGTAATGAGCAGTTCTTC

v_gene: TRBV7-2
d_gene: NA
j_gene: TRBJ1-3
abundance: NA
CDR3aa: CASSLAEAGTGNTIYF
CDR3nt: TGTGCCAGCAGCTTAGCGGAGGCTGGAACTGGAAACACCATATATTTT

v_gene: TRBV27
d_gene: NA
j_gene: TRBJ2-1
abundance: NA
CDR3aa: CASSFLGTPREQFF
CDR3nt: TGTGCCAGCAGTTTCCTCGGGACTCCTAGAGAGCAGTTCTTC

v_gene: TRBV12-3/TRBV12-4
d_gene: NA
j_gene: TRBJ2-4
abundance: once
CDR3aa: CASRGSAKNIQYF
CDR3nt: TGTGCCAGCCGGGGGTCAGCCAAAAACATTCAGTACTTC

v_gene: TRBV7-8
d_gene: TRBD2
j_gene: TRBJ2-5
abundance: NA
CDR3aa: CASSAGMSGGAIETQYF
CDR3nt: TGTGCCAGCAGCGCGGGCATGAGCGGGGGGGCCATCGAGACCCAGTACTTC

v_gene: TRBV5-6
d_gene: NA
j_gene: TRBJ2-1
abundance: NA
CDR3aa: CASSYSDRAGYNEQFF
CDR3nt: TGTGCCAGCAGCTATTCAGACAGGGCGGGGTACAATGAGCAGTTCTTC

v_gene: TRBV7-9
d_gene: TRBD2
j_gene: TRBJ2-1
abundance: NA
CDR3aa: CASSRRRTSGSFTYNEQFF
CDR3nt: TGTGCCAGCAGTCGCCGCCGGACTAGCGGCAGTTTTACCTACAATGAGCAGTTCTTC

v_gene: TRBV7-2
d_gene: TRBD2
j_gene: TRBJ2-2
abundance: NA
CDR3aa: CASSLASSGPHGELFF
CDR3nt: TGTGCCAGCAGCTTAGCTTCTAGCGGGCCACACGGGGAGCTGTTTTTT

v_gene: TRBV5-4
d_gene: NA
j_gene: TRBJ2-1
abundance: NA
CDR3aa: CASSTTQSHNEQFF
CDR3nt: TGTGCCAGCAGCACCACCCAGTCCCACAATGAGCAGTTCTTC

v_gene: TRBV15
d_gene: NA
j_gene: TRBJ1-4
abundance: NA
CDR3aa: CATSQENNEKLFF
CDR3nt: TGTGCCACCAGCCAAGAGAATAATGAAAAACTGTTTTTT

v_gene: TRBV3-1/TRBV3-2
d_gene: NA
j_gene: TRBJ1-3
abundance: NA
CDR3aa: CASSQDLGDSGNTIYF
CDR3nt: TGTGCCAGCAGCCAAGACCTGGGAGATTCTGGAAACACCATATATTTT

v_gene: TRBV11-2
d_gene: NA
j_gene: TRBJ1-1
abundance: NA
CDR3aa: CASSSQTAVPTEAFF
CDR3nt: TGTGCCAGCAGCTCCCAGACGGCGGTGCCCACTGAAGCTTTCTTT

v_gene: TRBV7-8
d_gene: TRBD2
j_gene: TRBJ2-7
abundance: NA
CDR3aa: CASSLAGTSGPYEQYF
CDR3nt: TGTGCCAGCAGCTTAGCCGGGACTAGCGGACCCTACGAGCAGTACTTC

v_gene: TRBV14
d_gene: NA
j_gene: TRBJ1-2
abundance: NA
CDR3aa: CASSQLQGMGGYTF
CDR3nt: TGTGCCAGCAGCCAGCTACAGGGAATGGGTGGCTACACCTTC

v_gene: TRBV6-6
d_gene: NA
j_gene: TRBJ1-3
abundance: NA
CDR3aa: CASRLTVTAGNTIYF
CDR3nt: TGTGCCAGCAGATTGACAGTTACGGCTGGAAACACCATATATTTT

v_gene: TRBV5-4
d_gene: TRBD2
j_gene: TRBJ2-7
abundance: NA
CDR3aa: CASSLGASGSGALYEQYF
CDR3nt: TGTGCCAGCAGCTTGGGGGCTAGCGGGAGTGGTGCCCTCTACGAGCAGTACTTC

v_gene: TRBV2
d_gene: TRBD1
j_gene: TRBJ2-5
abundance: NA
CDR3aa: CASSGTGPKSQYF
CDR3nt: TGTGCCAGCAGCGGGACAGGGCCAAAAAGCCAGTACTTC

v_gene: TRBV5-4
d_gene: NA
j_gene: TRBJ2-7
abundance: NA
CDR3aa: CASSLELSYEQYF
CDR3nt: TGTGCCAGCAGCTTGGAACTGTCCTACGAGCAGTACTTC

v_gene: TRBV27
d_gene: NA
j_gene: TRBJ2-7
abundance: NA
CDR3aa: CASSPAGQGTYEQYF
CDR3nt: TGTGCCAGCAGTCCCGCCGGGCAGGGGACCTACGAGCAGTACTTC

v_gene: TRBV19
d_gene: NA
j_gene: TRBJ2-6
abundance: NA
CDR3aa: CASSIGGAGANVLTF
CDR3nt: TGTGCCAGTAGTATAGGGGGGGCTGGGGCCAACGTCCTGACTTTC

v_gene: TRBV4-3
d_gene: NA
j_gene: TRBJ2-1
abundance: NA
CDR3aa: CASSQYYQGFEQFF
CDR3nt: TGCGCCAGCAGCCAATACTACCAAGGCTTCGAGCAGTTCTTC

v_gene: TRBV7-8
d_gene: NA
j_gene: TRBJ1-6
abundance: NA
CDR3aa: CASSAQGRVSSSPLHF
CDR3nt: TGTGCCAGCAGCGCGCAAGGGAGAGTGTCGTCTTCACCCCTCCACTTT

v_gene: TRBV21-1
d_gene: NA
j_gene: TRBJ2-1
abundance: NA
CDR3aa: CASRSLEAYNEQFF
CDR3nt: TGTGCCAGCAGGAGTCTAGAGGCCTACAATGAGCAGTTCTTC

v_gene: TRBV15
d_gene: NA
j_gene: TRBJ1-1
abundance: NA
CDR3aa: CATSKGLDNTEAFF
CDR3nt: TGTGCCACCTCAAAGGGGCTGGACAACACTGAAGCTTTCTTT

v_gene: TRBV6-6
d_gene: TRBD1
j_gene: TRBJ1-2
abundance: NA
CDR3aa: CASSRQGARGYTF
CDR3nt: TGTGCCAGCAGTCGACAGGGGGCTAGAGGCTACACCTTC

v_gene: TRBV27
d_gene: NA
j_gene: TRBJ2-1
abundance: NA
CDR3aa: CASSFIIAGQGGHEQFF
CDR3nt: TGTGCCAGCAGTTTCATAATAGCGGGACAAGGGGGCCATGAGCAGTTCTTC

v_gene: TRBV28
d_gene: NA
j_gene: TRBJ2-3
abundance: NA
CDR3aa: CASSFRRGRSTDTQYF
CDR3nt: TGTGCCAGCAGTTTCCGCAGGGGCCGTAGCACAGATACGCAGTATTTT

v_gene: TRBV28
d_gene: NA
j_gene: TRBJ1-2
abundance: NA
CDR3aa: CASSSLGPANYGYTF
CDR3nt: TGTGCCAGCAGTTCCTTGGGGCCAGCGAACTATGGCTACACCTTC

v_gene: TRBV6-2/TRBV6-3
d_gene: NA
j_gene: TRBJ2-7
abundance: NA
CDR3aa: CASSYYDFPASYEQYF
CDR3nt: TGTGCCAGCAGTTACTATGACTTCCCGGCCTCCTACGAGCAGTACTTC

v_gene: TRBV7-6
d_gene: TRBD2
j_gene: TRBJ2-7
abundance: few
CDR3aa: CASSSASGTTLWEQYF
CDR3nt: TGTGCCAGCAGCTCCGCCTCCGGGACTACTCTTTGGGAGCAGTACTTC

v_gene: TRBV7-2
d_gene: TRBD2
j_gene: TRBJ2-5
abundance: NA
CDR3aa: CASSPRGGRLSRETQYF
CDR3nt: TGTGCCAGCTCTCCGCGGGGCGGGAGGCTCTCCAGGGAGACCCAGTACTTC

v_gene: TRBV7-2
d_gene: NA
j_gene: TRBJ2-2
abundance: NA
CDR3aa: CASSATTGELFF
CDR3nt: TGTGCCAGCAGCGCTACCACCGGGGAGCTGTTTTTT

v_gene: TRBV19
d_gene: TRBD2
j_gene: TRBJ2-1
abundance: few
CDR3aa: CASSVPGTSAEQFF
CDR3nt: TGTGCCAGTAGTGTTCCCGGGACTAGCGCTGAGCAGTTCTTC

v_gene: TRBV9
d_gene: TRBD2
j_gene: TRBJ2-1
abundance: NA
CDR3aa: CASSVDQLAGTYNEQFF
CDR3nt: TGTGCCAGCAGCGTAGATCAACTAGCGGGGACCTACAATGAGCAGTTCTTC

v_gene: TRBV2
d_gene: NA
j_gene: TRBJ1-4
abundance: NA
CDR3aa: CASRALRTAEKLFF
CDR3nt: TGTGCCAGCAGGGCCTTGAGGACAGCCGAAAAACTGTTTTTT

v_gene: TRBV20-1
d_gene: NA
j_gene: TRBJ1-6
abundance: once
CDR3aa: CSATDKSSYNSPLHF
CDR3nt: TGCAGTGCTACTGACAAGAGCTCCTATAATTCACCCCTCCACTTT

v_gene: TRBV19
d_gene: NA
j_gene: TRBJ2-2
abundance: NA
CDR3aa: CASSIRTPNTGELFF
CDR3nt: TGTGCCAGTAGTATCCGGACACCGAACACCGGGGAGCTGTTTTTT

v_gene: TRBV10-3
d_gene: TRBD2
j_gene: TRBJ2-3
abundance: NA
CDR3aa: CAIRPPGLAGGRTDTQYF
CDR3nt: TGTGCCATCAGACCTCCGGGACTAGCGGGGGGTCGCACAGATACGCAGTATTTT

v_gene: TRBV9
d_gene: NA
j_gene: TRBJ1-6
abundance: NA
CDR3aa: CASSQNRGGISPLHF
CDR3nt: TGTGCCAGCAGCCAAAACCGGGGAGGAATTTCACCCCTCCACTTT

v_gene: TRBV7-9
d_gene: TRBD1
j_gene: TRBJ1-1
abundance: NA
CDR3aa: CASSIRQGPAEAFF
CDR3nt: TGTGCCAGCAGCATACGACAGGGTCCCGCTGAAGCTTTCTTT

v_gene: TRBV5-1
d_gene: TRBD1
j_gene: TRBJ1-3
abundance: once
CDR3aa: CASSLGTVRAGNTIYF
CDR3nt: TGCGCCAGCAGTCTGGGGACAGTTAGGGCCGGAAACACCATATATTTT

v_gene: TRBV6-5
d_gene: NA
j_gene: TRBJ2-1
abundance: NA
CDR3aa: CAISRGDRTYNEQFF
CDR3nt: TGTGCCATTTCCCGGGGGGACAGGACTTACAATGAGCAGTTCTTC

v_gene: TRBV18
d_gene: TRBD2
j_gene: TRBJ2-7
abundance: once
CDR3aa: CASSLELAGAQSSYEQYF
CDR3nt: TGTGCCAGCTCACTCGAACTAGCGGGGGCCCAGAGCTCCTACGAGCAGTACTTC

v_gene: TRBV19
d_gene: TRBD1
j_gene: TRBJ2-1
abundance: NA
CDR3aa: CASSNRGNEQFF
CDR3nt: TGTGCCAGTAGTAACAGGGGAAATGAGCAGTTCTTC

v_gene: TRBV11-3
d_gene: NA
j_gene: TRBJ1-1
abundance: NA
CDR3aa: CASSVGGTGTEAFF
CDR3nt: TGTGCCAGCAGCGTGGGCGGGACTGGCACTGAAGCTTTCTTT

v_gene: TRBV25-1
d_gene: NA
j_gene: TRBJ2-2
abundance: NA
CDR3aa: CASTPKVGGPNTGELFF
CDR3nt: TGTGCCAGCACCCCAAAGGTGGGGGGGCCGAACACCGGGGAGCTGTTTTTT

v_gene: TRBV12-5
d_gene: TRBD1
j_gene: TRBJ2-7
abundance: NA
CDR3aa: CASGWSATGAVREQYF
CDR3nt: TGTGCTAGTGGTTGGAGCGCGACAGGGGCTGTTCGCGAGCAGTACTTC

v_gene: TRBV3-1/TRBV3-2
d_gene: TRBD1
j_gene: TRBJ1-5
abundance: once
CDR3aa: CASSTAGTGTNQPQHF
CDR3nt: TGTGCCAGCAGCACCGCCGGGACAGGGACGAATCAGCCCCAGCATTTT

v_gene: TRBV24-1
d_gene: TRBD1
j_gene: TRBJ2-2
abundance: NA
CDR3aa: CATKGQAYTGELFF
CDR3nt: TGTGCCACGAAGGGACAGGCTTACACCGGGGAGCTGTTTTTT

v_gene: TRBV5-6
d_gene: NA
j_gene: TRBJ2-2
abundance: NA
CDR3aa: CASSTRGTGELFF
CDR3nt: TGTGCCAGCAGCACCCGGGGCACCGGGGAGCTGTTTTTT

v_gene: TRBV19
d_gene: NA
j_gene: TRBJ1-4
abundance: NA
CDR3aa: CATRASGGEKLFF
CDR3nt: TGTGCCACCCGGGCCTCGGGAGGTGAAAAACTGTTTTTT

v_gene: TRBV11-2
d_gene: TRBD2
j_gene: TRBJ2-3
abundance: NA
CDR3aa: CASSLDIGLAGLDTDTQYF
CDR3nt: TGTGCCAGCAGCTTAGATATTGGTCTAGCGGGGTTGGACACAGATACGCAGTATTTT

v_gene: TRBV18
d_gene: NA
j_gene: TRBJ2-7
abundance: NA
CDR3aa: CASSRLSSYEQYF
CDR3nt: TGTGCCAGCTCACGTCTCAGCTCCTACGAGCAGTACTTC

v_gene: TRBV18
d_gene: NA
j_gene: TRBJ1-3
abundance: NA
CDR3aa: CASSPLRAFYSGNTIYF
CDR3nt: TGTGCCAGCTCACCTTTAAGAGCATTTTACTCTGGAAACACCATATATTTT

v_gene: TRBV5-1
d_gene: TRBD1
j_gene: TRBJ1-2
abundance: once
CDR3aa: CASSLPTGGASNYGYTF
CDR3nt: TGCGCCAGCAGCTTACCGACAGGGGGCGCGTCTAACTATGGCTACACCTTC